The clone carrying this TCR beta chain was detected once. Its cognate antigen is unknown. The CDR3 spans 16 residues. Germline loops: CDR1 LGHDT, CDR2 YNNKEL (reference sequence). The J segment lost 0 bases and the V segment lost 0 bases, leaving 3 bases of the junction unmatched. The repertoire was sequenced with immunoSEQ multiplex PCR; TCRdb's copy has only in-frame clones and lacks some. The sample shows over 100,000 clones, approximately 91% of them seen only once. The sample belongs to a study of T cell responses to AZD1222 COVID-19 vaccine. Looking at the study overall: Whether given at about 4 or about 12 weeks, second doses were pooled. Findings and caveats of the study: Vaccine-related CD4 TCRs covered spike, predominating at 160-218 and 743-854. A reported finding is that nearly half of spike-specific TCRs target unmutated variant regions.

This sequence joins TRBV3-1 (or the pseudogene TRBV3-2) and TRBJ2-3, with 7 bases fitting TRBD2. This specimen was peripheral blood, taken on day 0 of AZD1222 vaccination. The TCR was taken from an adult in good health. CDR3 sequence (DNA): TGTGCCAGCAGCCAAGAGCTAGCGGTTAGCACAGATACGCAGTATTTT. Protein sequence: CASSQELAVSTDTQYF.